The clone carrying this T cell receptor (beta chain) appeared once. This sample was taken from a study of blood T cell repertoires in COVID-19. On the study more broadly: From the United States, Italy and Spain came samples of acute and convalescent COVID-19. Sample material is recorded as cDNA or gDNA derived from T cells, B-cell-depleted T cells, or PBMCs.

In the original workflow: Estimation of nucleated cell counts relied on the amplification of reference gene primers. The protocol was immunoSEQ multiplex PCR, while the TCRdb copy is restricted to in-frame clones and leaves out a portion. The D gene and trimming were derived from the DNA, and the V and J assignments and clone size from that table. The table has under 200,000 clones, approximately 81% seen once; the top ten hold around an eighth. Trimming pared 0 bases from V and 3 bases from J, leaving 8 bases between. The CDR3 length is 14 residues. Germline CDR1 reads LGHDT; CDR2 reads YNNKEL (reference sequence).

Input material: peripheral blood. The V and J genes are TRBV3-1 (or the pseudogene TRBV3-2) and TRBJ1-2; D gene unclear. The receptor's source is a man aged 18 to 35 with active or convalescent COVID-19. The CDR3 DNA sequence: TGTGCCAGCAGCCAAGACCTACCCTACTATGGCTACACCTTC. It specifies CASSQDLPYYGYTF.